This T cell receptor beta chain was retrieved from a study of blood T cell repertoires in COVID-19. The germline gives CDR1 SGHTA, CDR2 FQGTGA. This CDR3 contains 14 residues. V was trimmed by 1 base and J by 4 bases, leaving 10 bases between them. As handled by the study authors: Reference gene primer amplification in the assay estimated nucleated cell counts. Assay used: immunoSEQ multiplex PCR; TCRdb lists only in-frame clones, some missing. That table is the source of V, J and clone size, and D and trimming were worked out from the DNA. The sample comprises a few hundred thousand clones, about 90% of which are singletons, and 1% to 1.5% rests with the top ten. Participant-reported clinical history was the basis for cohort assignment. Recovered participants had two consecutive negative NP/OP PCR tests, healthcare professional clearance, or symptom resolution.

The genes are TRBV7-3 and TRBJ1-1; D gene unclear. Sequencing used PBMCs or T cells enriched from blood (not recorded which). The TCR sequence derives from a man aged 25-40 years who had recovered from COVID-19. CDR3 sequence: CASSLSLGSTEAFF. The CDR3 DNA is TGTGCCAGCAGCTTAAGCCTTGGTAGCACTGAAGCTTTCTTT.